This entry is about one T cell receptor (beta chain). The data derive from a study of blood T cell repertoires in COVID-19. Study at large: The United States, Italy and Spain provided the acute and convalescent COVID-19 samples. T cells, B-cell-depleted T cells, or PBMCs supplied cDNA or gDNA.

In the original processing: Amplification from reference gene primers served as the basis for estimated nucleated cell counts. TCRdb's copy holds only in-frame clones and misses some; the assay was immunoSEQ multiplex PCR. V and J calls and clone size are given by that table; D and trimming were obtained from the DNA. The table has over 200,000 clones, 86% seen once; the top ten hold around a tenth. Germline CDR1 LGHNA, CDR2 YNFKEQ. This CDR3 has 19 amino acids. Losses at the gene ends were 1 base for V and 0 bases for J; bases not matched to a gene: 11. The J gene is TRBJ2-7, the V gene TRBV4-2; 11 nucleotides match TRBD2. Sample: peripheral blood. This TCR came from a man between 35 and 55 years old who had recovered from COVID-19. The CDR3, as DNA: TGTGCCAGCAGCCAAGTCATCCCCACTAGCGGGAGATTCTCCTACGAGCAGTACTTC. The encoded protein is CASSQVIPTSGRFSYEQYF.